The 22 T cell receptor beta chains in this list originate from one sample, sequenced in a study of identical twins. From the 5' RACE reads, TCRdb called clonotypes with MiXCR, one entry per CDR3 protein. This table holds hundreds of thousands of distinct CDR3 sequences, over 15% found once. Another study also made use of these data, one on T cells expressing NK-cell markers.

The sample was PBMCs. The receptors come from a young woman in good health.

V and J are TRBV20-1 and TRBJ1-1; D ambiguous. The CDR3 runs 14 residues. V lost 1 base and J lost 1, with 10 bases in between. From germline, CDR1 is DFQATT and CDR2 SNEGSKA (reference sequence). CDR3 in DNA: TGCAGTGCTAGAGTGGCTGATAGGAACACTGAAGCTTTCTTT. Translated, it gives CSARVADRNTEAFF.

The chain carries TRBV20-1 and TRBJ2-3; D possibly corresponds to TRBD2 (6 bases). The germline V and J ends were trimmed by 3 bases and 9 bases, with 22 bases remaining between them. Germline V gives CDR1 DFQATT, CDR2 SNEGSKA (reference sequence). CDR3 length equals 15 residues. The CDR3 nucleotides read TGCAGTGCTAGGTGGAACAGGAGGGCCTCTGCAACGCAGTATTTT. Its translation is CSARWNRRASATQYF.

This chain uses TRBV12-3 or TRBV12-4 with TRBJ1-5; D not certain. Trimming cost V 11 bases and J 2 bases, with 13 bases left between them. This CDR3 has 13 amino acids. Here the CDR3 DNA reads TGTGCCTCCCACGGCAGCGGCAATCAGCCCCAGCATTTT. It yields the protein CASHGSGNQPQHF.

The chain uses TRBV20-1 and TRBJ2-7; 16 bases line up with TRBD2. With 0 bases clipped from V and 5 bases from J, the junction kept 4 bases outside the gene matches. Per germline, CDR1 DFQATT and CDR2 SNEGSKA (reference sequence). This CDR3 has 16 residues. The chain's CDR3 is CSARDGTSGGADEQYF. In DNA form, the CDR3 reads TGCAGTGCTAGAGATGGGACTAGCGGGGGGGCGGACGAGCAGTACTTC.

This clonotype was detected only a few times. A read error may produce the germline difference seen at one junction end. This chain uses TRBV7-9 with TRBJ1-1, with D hard to call. The CDR3 is 12 residues long. Germline CDR1 SEHNR, CDR2 FQNEAQ (reference sequence). The CDR3 sequence: CASSFRGFEPFF. The CDR3 DNA reads TGTGCCAGCAGCTTCAGAGGGTTTGAACCTTTCTTT.

The V gene is TRBV20-1, the J gene TRBJ2-7; TRBD2 matches 7 bases. V shed 1 base and J 4 bases; nucleotides not matched to a gene: 10. This CDR3 spans 15 amino acids. Germline-derived CDR1 and CDR2 are DFQATT and SNEGSKA (reference sequence). CDR3 bases: TGCAGTGCTAGAGGCGGGGGAGCAACCAATTACGAGCAGTACTTC. It codes for CSARGGGATNYEQYF.

This clonotype was counted many times. V and J are TRBV5-1 and TRBJ2-2; 9 nucleotides agree with TRBD2. This CDR3 has 16 residues. Germline V gene sequence: CDR1 SGHRS, CDR2 YFSETQ. J gave up 1 base and V 4 bases, and 5 bases lay outside the gene matches. CDR3 in amino acids: CASSPRLAVNTGELFF. The DNA of the CDR3 is TGCGCCAGCAGCCCTAGACTAGCGGTGAACACCGGGGAGCTGTTTTTT.

The J gene is TRBJ2-7, the V gene TRBV12-3 or TRBV12-4; possible D gene TRBD1, 6 bases. The CDR3 spans 15 residues. With 5 bases removed from V and 0 bases from J, the gap between germline ends came to 14 bases. In DNA, the CDR3 is TGTGCCAGCAGTCCCCGGACAGTCCGCTCCTACGAGCAGTACTTC. Translation gives CASSPRTVRSYEQYF.

This clonotype was seen ten or more times. The chain combines TRBV3-1 with TRBJ2-2; D is uncertain. CDR3 length: 14 amino acids. Trimming cost V 0 bases and J 3 bases, with 5 bases left between them. Looked up from germline, CDR1 is LGHDT and CDR2 is YNNKEL (reference sequence). In nucleotides, the CDR3 is TGTGCCAGCAGCCAAGAAGGTCACACCGGGGAGCTGTTTTTT. Translated: CASSQEGHTGELFF.

This sequence joins TRBV3-1 and TRBJ1-2, with 8 nucleotides matching TRBD1. CDR1 and CDR2 (germline): LGHDT, YNNKEL (reference sequence). The CDR3 spans 12 residues. The junction had 7 bases not matched to a gene; V was cut back by 5 bases and J by 11 bases. The CDR3: CASSVWDRMYTF. CDR3 sequence (DNA): TGTGCCAGCAGCGTCTGGGACAGGATGTACACCTTC.

This chain links TRBV12-3 or TRBV12-4 with TRBJ2-7; 7 bases are shared with TRBD2. The CDR3 runs 15 residues. Trimming took 6 bases from V and 0 from J; bases not matched to a gene: 8. The CDR3 loop is CASRIQASGSYEQYF. In DNA form, the CDR3 reads TGTGCCAGCAGGATTCAGGCTAGCGGCTCCTACGAGCAGTACTTC.

The V and J genes are TRBV10-2 and TRBJ2-1; D may be TRBD2 (5 bases). The germline gives CDR1 WSHSY, CDR2 SAAADI. V shed 7 bases and J shed 3 bases, with 13 bases lying between them. The length of the CDR3 is 14 residues. This chain's CDR3 is CASKWRIHYNEQFF. CDR3 nucleotides: TGCGCCAGCAAGTGGAGGATACACTACAATGAGCAGTTCTTC.

A few counts support this clonotype. The chain recombines TRBV29-1 with TRBJ2-1; D unclear. This CDR3 contains 14 residues. In germline, CDR1 is SQVTM, CDR2 ANQGSEA. The V gene lost 7 bases and the J gene lost 0 bases, with 13 bases spanning the gap. In DNA form, the CDR3 reads TGCAGCGGCCGCCCGCGGAGCTCCTACAATGAGCAGTTCTTC. Translation gives CSGRPRSSYNEQFF.

This clonotype turned up a few times. The chain is built from TRBV12-3 or TRBV12-4 and TRBJ2-1; TRBD1 agrees at 8 bases. The CDR3 is 15 residues long. The ends lost 5 bases at V and 5 bases at J; junction bases unmatched: 8. CDR3 amino acids: CASSSDRGLHNEQFF. The CDR3 DNA is TGTGCCAGCAGTAGCGACAGGGGTCTTCACAATGAGCAGTTCTTC.

The chain links TRBV5-4 to TRBJ2-7; D not resolved. V was shortened by 6 bases and J by 4 bases, with 17 bases between the two germline ends. The germline V gene encodes CDR1 SGHNT and CDR2 YYREEE (reference sequence). The CDR3 is 14 amino acids. The CDR3 region is CASTSGGGSYEQYF. CDR3 sequence (DNA): TGTGCCAGCACCTCAGGCGGTGGTTCGTACGAGCAGTACTTC.

The rearrangement uses TRBV5-1 and TRBJ2-5; 10 bases line up with TRBD2. Germline CDR1 and CDR2: SGHRS and YFSETQ. Losses at the gene ends were 2 bases for V and 1 base for J; bases not matched to a gene: 5. This CDR3 contains 16 residues. The CDR3, as DNA: TGCGCCAGCAGCTTCCGGAGCGGGGGGGCCCAAGAGACCCAGTACTTC. This sequence encodes CASSFRSGGAQETQYF.

This clonotype was seen more than once but under ten times. This chain links TRBV9 with TRBJ2-1, with 8 bases identical to TRBD2. CDR3 length: 15 residues. The ends lost 1 base at V and 9 bases at J; junction bases unmatched: 9. Per the germline V gene, CDR1 is SGDLS and CDR2 is YYNGEE. DNA for the CDR3: TGTGCCAGCAGCGTAATGACGGGAGGGCCAGGTGAGCAGTTCTTC. Its translation is CASSVMTGGPGEQFF.

This clonotype was seen a few times. The V and J genes are TRBV5-1 and TRBJ1-1; D remains unclear. CDR3 length equals 11 residues. V lost 3 bases and J lost 11, with 11 bases in between. Germline V gene lookup returns CDR1 SGHRS and CDR2 YFSETQ. The CDR3 sequence is CASSSGPTAFF. For the CDR3, the DNA is TGCGCCAGCAGCTCTGGGCCTACGGCTTTCTTT.

V usage is TRBV5-4 and J usage is TRBJ2-7, with D hard to call. The ends were cut back, 1 base at V and 7 bases at J, with 12 bases in the middle. The CDR3 is 13 residues long. Germline-derived CDR1 and CDR2 are SGHNT and YYREEE (reference sequence). CDR3 sequence reads: CASSLTPSREQYF. The CDR3 nucleotides read TGTGCCAGCAGCTTGACACCTTCAAGGGAGCAGTACTTC.

This chain links TRBV20-1 with TRBJ2-5; TRBD2 agrees at 9 bases. Trimming removed 3 bases from V and 3 bases from J; junction bases left unmatched: 11. CDR1 DFQATT and CDR2 SNEGSKA come from the germline V gene (reference sequence). CDR3 length equals 16 residues. The CDR3 loop reads CSARVTSGAIKETQYF. The CDR3, as DNA: TGCAGTGCTAGGGTGACTAGCGGCGCTATCAAAGAGACCCAGTACTTC.

This clonotype was counted a few times. The chain couples TRBV2 to TRBJ2-2; weak D call: TRBD2 (6 bases). Trimming shortened V by 3 bases and J by 4 bases, and 12 bases separated the two germline ends. Per the germline V gene, CDR1 is SNHLY and CDR2 is FYNNEI. CDR3 size: 15 residues. CDR3 region: CASSDVGGSTGELFF. The CDR3, as DNA: TGTGCCAGCAGTGATGTTGGGGGGAGCACCGGGGAGCTGTTTTTT. Full variable domain (outside the CDR3, taken from reference TRBV2 and TRBJ2-2): EPEVTQTPSHQVTQMGQEVILRCVPISNHLYFYWYRQILGQKVEFLVSFYNNEISEKSEIFDDQFSVERPDGSNFTLKIRSTKLEDSAMYFCASSDVGGSTGELFFGEGSRLTVL.

This chain's CDR3 is CSARATYSYEQYF. The CDR3, as DNA: TGCAGTGCTAGGGCAACCTACTCCTACGAGCAGTACTTC. The chain joins TRBV20-1 to TRBJ2-7; D remains ambiguous. V shed 3 bases and J shed 0 bases, with 9 bases lying between them. Per the germline V gene, CDR1 is DFQATT and CDR2 is SNEGSKA (reference sequence). CDR3 length: 13 residues.